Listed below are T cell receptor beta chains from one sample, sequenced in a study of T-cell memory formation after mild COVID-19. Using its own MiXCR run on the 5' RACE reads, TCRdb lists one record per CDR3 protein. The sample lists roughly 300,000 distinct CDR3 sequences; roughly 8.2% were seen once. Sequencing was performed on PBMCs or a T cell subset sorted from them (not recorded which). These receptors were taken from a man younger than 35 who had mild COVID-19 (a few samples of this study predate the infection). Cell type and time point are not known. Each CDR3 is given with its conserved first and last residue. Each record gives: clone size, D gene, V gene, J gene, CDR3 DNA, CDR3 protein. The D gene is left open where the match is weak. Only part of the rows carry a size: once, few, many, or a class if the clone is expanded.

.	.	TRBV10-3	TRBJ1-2	TGTGCCATCAGTGAGATTCCGGCAGCCTATGGCTACACCTTC	CAISEIPAAYGYTF
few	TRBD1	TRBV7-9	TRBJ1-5	TGTGCCAGCAGTTCGGACAGGGGGCCCAATCAGCCCCAGCATTTT	CASSSDRGPNQPQHF
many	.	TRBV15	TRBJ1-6	TGTGCCACCAGGGGAGAGGGCCTAGGGTCACCCCTCCACTTT	CATRGEGLGSPLHF
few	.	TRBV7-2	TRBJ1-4	TGTGCCAGCAGCACATACAGTTCTAATGAAAAACTGTTTTTT	CASSTYSSNEKLFF
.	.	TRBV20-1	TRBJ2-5	TGCAGTGCCCGCCCCGTGGGGCGGGAGACCCAGTACTTC	CSARPVGRETQYF
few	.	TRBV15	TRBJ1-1	TGTGCCACCAGCAGAGATGCCCCCCTAAGGTTGGTTTTCTTT	CATSRDAPLRLVFF
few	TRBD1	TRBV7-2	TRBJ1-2	TGTGCCAGCAGCCCGGACAGGGAATCCCCCTACACCTTC	CASSPDRESPYTF
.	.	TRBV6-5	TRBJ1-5	TGTGCCAGCAGTGAACAGGGCCCGAATCAGCCCCAGCATTTT	CASSEQGPNQPQHF
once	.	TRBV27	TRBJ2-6	TGTGCCAGCAGTTTTCTGGACTCTGGGGCCAACGTCCTGACTTTC	CASSFLDSGANVLTF
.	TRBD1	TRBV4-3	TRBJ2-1	TGCGCCAGCAGCCAAGAACCCAGGGGGCGATGGGGCAATGAGCAGTTCTTC	CASSQEPRGRWGNEQFF
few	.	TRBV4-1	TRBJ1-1	TGCGCCAGCAGCCTTTACCCGCGAGAACGGTCGGACACTGAAGCTTTCTTT	CASSLYPRERSDTEAFF
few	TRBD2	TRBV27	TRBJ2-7	TGTGCCAGCAGTTCAGTAGCGGGACCAGCCTACGAGCAGTACTTC	CASSSVAGPAYEQYF
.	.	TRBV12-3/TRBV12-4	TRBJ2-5	TGTGCCAGCAGTCGGGACTCCAAGAGGGCCCAGTACTTC	CASSRDSKRAQYF
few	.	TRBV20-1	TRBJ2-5	TGCAGAGCCTTCAATGGCCTGACCCGAAGAGAGACCCAGTACTTC	CRAFNGLTRRETQYF
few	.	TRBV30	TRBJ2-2	TGTGCCTGGAGTTCGGGGGTCTCCACCGGGGAGCTGTTTTTT	CAWSSGVSTGELFF
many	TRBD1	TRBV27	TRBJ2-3	TGTGCCAGCAGTTTATTGTGTTTGACAGGGTGGACAGATACGCAGTATTTT	CASSLLCLTGWTDTQYF
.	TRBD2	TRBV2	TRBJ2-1	TGTGCCAGCAATCCCCTCCGGGGGGGCTCCTACAATGAGCAGTTCTTC	CASNPLRGGSYNEQFF
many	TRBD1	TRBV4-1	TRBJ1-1	TGCGCCAGCAGCCAAGATGGCAGGGGGGGGTTTGTTAACACTGAAGCTTTCTTT	CASSQDGRGGFVNTEAFF
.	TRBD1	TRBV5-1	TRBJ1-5	TGCGCCAGCAGCGAGACAGGGGTTCAGCCCCAGCATTTT	CASSETGVQPQHF
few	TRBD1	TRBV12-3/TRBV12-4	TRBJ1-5	TGTGCCAGCAGTTTTCGGGCAGGGGGAAAATGGAAGCCCCAGCATTTT	CASSFRAGGKWKPQHF
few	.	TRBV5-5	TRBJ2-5	TGTGCCAGCAGCTTGGTACCGCAAGAGACCCAGTACTTC	CASSLVPQETQYF
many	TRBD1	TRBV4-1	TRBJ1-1	TGCGCCAGCACTTCAGGGGGCTACACTGAAGCTTTCTTT	CASTSGGYTEAFF
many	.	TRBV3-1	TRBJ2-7	TGTGCCAGCAGCCAAGAGAGCGACTACAGGAGACCCCTCGAGCAGTACTTC	CASSQESDYRRPLEQYF
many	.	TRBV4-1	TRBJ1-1	TGCGCCAGCAGCCAAGAGACAGGGAACACTGAAGCTTTCTTT	CASSQETGNTEAFF
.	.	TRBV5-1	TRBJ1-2	TGCGCCAGCAGCTCACGTCAGGGGTCGGGTGGCTACACCTTC	CASSSRQGSGGYTF
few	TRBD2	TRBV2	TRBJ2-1	TGTGCCAGCATCAGGCGGGGGACGAGCTCCTACAATGAGCAGTTCTTC	CASIRRGTSSYNEQFF
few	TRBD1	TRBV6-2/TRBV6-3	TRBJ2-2	TGTGCCAGCAGAGTACAGGGGGCGCGGGAGCTGTTTTTT	CASRVQGARELFF
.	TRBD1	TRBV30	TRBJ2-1	TGTGCCTGGAGTGCAGACCCGGGACAGTTTCGCTACAATGAGCAGTTCTTC	CAWSADPGQFRYNEQFF
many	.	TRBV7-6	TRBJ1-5	TGTGCCAGCAGCTTAACCAGTATGAGGGGGCCCCAGCATTTT	CASSLTSMRGPQHF
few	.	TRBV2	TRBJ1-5	TGTGCCAGCAGTGCCGAGGGAGGGGGCAATCAGCCCCAGCATTTT	CASSAEGGGNQPQHF
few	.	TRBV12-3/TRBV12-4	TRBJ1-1	TGTGCCAGCAGTTCTGACAGTACCCCGAACACTGAAGCTTTCTTT	CASSSDSTPNTEAFF